These 24 T cell receptor beta chains were sequenced from one sample in a study of shared clonotypes between healthy human individuals. Generated by immunoSEQ multiplex PCR, the TCRdb table keeps only in-frame clones and is missing some. The sample yields hundreds of thousands of clones, 90% to 95% seen once. Terminally differentiated effector memory CD45RA+ cells were left out of the naive CD8 fraction, which was CD45RO-negative and positively selected for CCR7. Source material: naive CD8+ T cells sorted from blood. Receptors originate from a woman between 25 and 40 years old in good health.

This clone was found once. The CDR3 region has the DNA TGTGCCAGTAGTGTGACAGGGGGCCTAAACACTGAAGCTTTCTTT. Protein product: CASSVTGGLNTEAFF. V is TRBV19 and J is TRBJ1-1, with TRBD1 matching over 10 bases. Looked up from germline, CDR1 is LNHDA and CDR2 is SQIVND (reference sequence). This CDR3 region has 15 residues. Trimming at V came to 5 bases and at J to 2 bases, leaving 5 bases not matched to a gene. Using reference TRBV19 and TRBJ1-1 for the parts outside the CDR3, the full variable domain is DGGITQSPKYLFRKEGQNVTLSCEQNLNHDAMYWYRQDPGQGLRLIYYSQIVNDFQKGDIAEGYSVSREKKESFPLTVTSAQKNPTAFYLCASSVTGGLNTEAFFGQGTRLTVV.

The chain couples TRBV10-3 to TRBJ2-4; 13 nucleotides align to TRBD2. CDR3 length equals 16 residues. From germline, CDR1 is ENHRY and CDR2 SYGVKD. Trimming took 10 bases from V and 2 from J; bases not matched to a gene: 8. This chain's CDR3 is CATRTSGGGPKNIQYF. CDR3 DNA: TGTGCCACACGGACTAGCGGGGGAGGACCCAAAAACATTCAGTACTTC.

This clone was recorded a few times. This sequence joins TRBV2 and TRBJ1-5; 8 bases fit TRBD1. The CDR3 is made up of 16 amino acids. The germline gives CDR1 SNHLY, CDR2 FYNNEI. Trimming at V came to 7 bases and at J to 1 base, leaving 9 bases not matched to a gene. The CDR3 spells CASTPDRVSSNQPQHF. DNA for the CDR3: TGTGCCAGCACCCCGGACAGGGTGTCGAGCAATCAGCCCCAGCATTTT. Variable domain in full (rest from reference TRBV2 and TRBJ1-5): EPEVTQTPSHQVTQMGQEVILRCVPISNHLYFYWYRQILGQKVEFLVSFYNNEISEKSEIFDDQFSVERPDGSNFTLKIRSTKLEDSAMYFCASTPDRVSSNQPQHFGDGTRLSIL.

The chain joins TRBV28 to TRBJ2-7, with 9 bases that match TRBD2. The V and J ends lost 3 bases and 4 bases, in that order; junction bases with no gene match: 4. The V gene's germline CDR1 is MDHEN and CDR2 SYDVKM. The CDR3 covers 14 residues. The CDR3 bases are TGTGCCAGCAGTTTCACACTAGCGGGTTACGAGCAGTACTTC. Residues: CASSFTLAGYEQYF. Looking up the rest from reference TRBV28 and TRBJ2-7 gives the full variable domain: DVKVTQSSRYLVKRTGEKVFLECVQDMDHENMFWYRQDPGLGLRLIYFSYDVKMKEKGDIPEGYSVSREKKERFSLILESASTNQTSMYLCASSFTLAGYEQYFGPGTRLTVT.

The chain uses TRBV7-2 and TRBJ2-1, with TRBD2 identical over 15 bases. Germline values: CDR1 SGHTA, CDR2 FQGNSA. V shed 3 bases and J 3 bases; nucleotides not matched to a gene: 6. CDR3 length equals 18 residues. For the CDR3, the DNA is TGTGCCAGCAGCTTGGGGACTAGCGGGGGGATGGTCTACAATGAGCAGTTCTTC. It is translated as CASSLGTSGGMVYNEQFF.

J is TRBJ2-7 and V is TRBV27, with a tentative D call TRBD2 (5 bases). CDR1 and CDR2 from the germline V gene are MNHEY and SMNVEV (reference sequence). The CDR3 runs 13 residues. V lost 3 bases and J 6 bases, leaving 12 bases between the germline ends. The CDR3 reads CASSLLGSGEQYF. The CDR3, as DNA: TGTGCCAGCAGTTTGTTGGGAAGCGGCGAGCAGTACTTC.

The J gene is TRBJ2-3, the V gene TRBV19, with TRBD2 identical over 10 bases. In germline, CDR1 is LNHDA, CDR2 SQIVND (reference sequence). The CDR3 contains 16 residues. The junction had 11 bases not matched to a gene; V was cut back by 7 bases and J by 4 bases. For the CDR3, the DNA is TGTGCCAGTACTAAGCTAGCGGGAGATGTCCCAGATACGCAGTATTTT. Translation gives CASTKLAGDVPDTQYF.

The gene calls are TRBV7-9 and TRBJ2-7, with 12 bases aligning to TRBD2. This CDR3 region has 16 residues. Germline values: CDR1 SEHNR, CDR2 FQNEAQ (reference sequence). J was trimmed by 2 bases and V by 5 bases; bases with no gene match: 7. CDR3 nucleotides: TGTGCCAGCAGCCCCGAGAGGACTAGCGGGACCTACGAGCAGTACTTC. Translation gives CASSPERTSGTYEQYF.

The chain has TRBV18 and TRBJ2-7; TRBD2 is a possible D gene (5 bases). Trimming cost V 0 bases and J 3 bases, with 9 bases left between them. This CDR3 is built from 14 residues. CDR1 and CDR2 (germline): KGHSH, LQKENI. CDR3 amino acids: CASSPPEVFYEQYF. The DNA of the CDR3 is TGTGCCAGCTCACCACCGGAGGTTTTCTACGAGCAGTACTTC.

This CDR3 reads CASSRPPTLPGKVTGELFF. The CDR3 DNA reads as TGTGCCAGCAGTCGACCCCCGACACTTCCCGGGAAGGTGACCGGGGAGCTGTTTTTT. The rearrangement uses TRBV28 and TRBJ2-2; D perhaps matches TRBD2 (5 bases). Germline V gene data show CDR1 as MDHEN and CDR2 as SYDVKM. Trimming removed 5 bases at V and 5 bases at J, with 27 bases between. CDR3 length: 19 residues.

The rearrangement uses TRBV19 and TRBJ2-2; D is unclear. The germline V gene has CDR1 LNHDA and CDR2 SQIVND (reference sequence). CDR3 length: 14 amino acids. V was cut by 2 bases and J by 2 bases, with 6 bases left in between. CDR3 in amino acids: CASSILLNTGELFF. The CDR3 bases are TGTGCCAGTAGTATACTCCTTAACACCGGGGAGCTGTTTTTT.

The V call is TRBV14, the J call TRBJ1-3, with 7 bases fitting TRBD1. Per the germline V gene, CDR1 is SGHDN and CDR2 is FVKESK. Trimming removed 4 bases from V and 0 bases from J; junction bases left unmatched: 12. The CDR3 extends over 18 amino acids. The CDR3 DNA reads TGTGCCAGCAGCCCTATCTGGACAGGAGCACTCTCTGGAAACACCATATATTTT. This gives the protein CASSPIWTGALSGNTIYF.

On this clone: Other nucleotide sequences in the sample specify the same CDR3. The chain recombines TRBV2 with TRBJ2-7; TRBD2 agrees at 7 bases. V lost 8 bases and J lost 1; bases outside the gene matches: 2. The CDR3 has 12 amino acids. CDR1 and CDR2 from the germline V gene are SNHLY and FYNNEI. CDR3 DNA: TGTGCCAGCGGGGGGGTTTCCTACGAGCAGTACTTC. It codes for CASGGVSYEQYF.

The chain has TRBV27 and TRBJ2-1; 14 bases line up with TRBD2. V was pared by 2 bases and J by 5 bases, with 5 bases of the junction left unmatched. This CDR3 has 17 residues. Germline V gene data show CDR1 as MNHEY and CDR2 as SMNVEV (reference sequence). The DNA of the CDR3 is TGTGCCAGCAGTTTAGGGACTAGCGGGAGTGTTGACAATGAGCAGTTCTTC. This sequence encodes CASSLGTSGSVDNEQFF.

The V and J genes are TRBV5-8 and TRBJ2-7; TRBD1 matches 7 bases. The CDR3 sequence is 12 residues long. The V and J ends lost 8 bases and 2 bases, in that order; junction bases with no gene match: 4. The V gene's germline CDR1 is SGHTS and CDR2 YDEGEE. The CDR3 here is CARGTVPYEQYF. CDR3 sequence (DNA): TGTGCCAGGGGGACAGTACCCTACGAGCAGTACTTC.

The rearrangement links TRBV28 to TRBJ2-3; the D is unclear. CDR1 is MDHEN, CDR2 SYDVKM, per germline. V lost 2 bases, J lost 2 bases, and 11 bases lay in between. The CDR3 extends over 15 amino acids. CDR3 bases: TGTGCCAGCAGTTTAAGGGCGGAAATCACAGATACGCAGTATTTT. This encodes CASSLRAEITDTQYF.

The V gene is TRBV4-1, the J gene TRBJ2-1; TRBD2 might be the D (5 bases). CDR3 length: 13 amino acids. The V gene's germline CDR1 is MGHRA and CDR2 YSYEKL. Trimming took 4 bases from V and 14 from J, leaving 18 bases between them. CDR3 loop: CASSPRLRGLEFF. The CDR3 DNA reads as TGCGCCAGCAGCCCCCGTTTGCGCGGGTTGGAGTTCTTC.

This clone was picked up one time. This chain links TRBV27 with TRBJ2-7; tentative D call: TRBD1 (7 bases). The CDR3 consists of 16 residues. The germline V gene has CDR1 MNHEY and CDR2 SMNVEV (reference sequence). Trimming pared 6 bases from V and 6 bases from J, leaving 24 bases between. CDR3 sequence (DNA): TGTGCCAGCAGCCCCTTGAAGGACAGGTACGGGGGCGAGCAGTACTTC. Translation gives CASSPLKDRYGGEQYF.

The chain joins TRBV5-1 to TRBJ2-7, with 9 nucleotides matching TRBD2. Germline V CDR1 and CDR2: SGHRS, YFSETQ. The CDR3 loop spans 16 amino acids. Losses at the gene ends were 4 bases for V and 3 bases for J; bases not matched to a gene: 11. This CDR3 is CASSPDLAGTGYEQYF. CDR3 nucleotide sequence: TGCGCCAGCAGCCCTGACCTAGCGGGGACGGGCTACGAGCAGTACTTC.

The chain is built from TRBV13 and TRBJ2-1; D remains unclear. Germline values: CDR1 PRHDT, CDR2 FYEKMQ (reference sequence). This CDR3 has 13 amino acids. Trimming cost V 7 bases and J 7 bases, with 14 bases left between them. CDR3 nucleotides: TGTGCCAGCACCCTCGGACCCACTAATGAGCAGTTCTTC. This translates into CASTLGPTNEQFF.

This chain connects TRBV28 to TRBJ2-7, with 7 nucleotides matching TRBD2. CDR3 length: 13 residues. The ends lost 3 bases at V and 7 bases at J; junction bases unmatched: 6. Germline-derived CDR1 and CDR2 are MDHEN and SYDVKM. CDR3 DNA sequence: TGTGCCAGCAGTTTCCCCGGGAGGAATGAGCAGTACTTC. It yields the protein CASSFPGRNEQYF.

The genes are TRBV4-2 and TRBJ2-1; 8 bases are a match to TRBD2. In germline, CDR1 is LGHNA, CDR2 YNFKEQ. Losses at the gene ends were 3 bases for V and 6 bases for J; bases not matched to a gene: 10. The CDR3 has 16 residues. This CDR3 reads CASSHLLAEGGNEQFF. CDR3 in DNA: TGTGCCAGCAGCCACCTACTAGCGGAGGGTGGCAATGAGCAGTTCTTC.

V gene TRBV5-1 combines with J gene TRBJ2-7; TRBD1 agrees at 8 bases. CDR3 length equals 15 residues. Trimming cost V 0 bases and J 3 bases; bases outside gene matches: 5. CDR1 is SGHRS and CDR2 is YFSETQ in the germline V gene. CDR3 nucleotides: TGCGCCAGCAGCTTGGCCTTGGGACAGGTCTACGAGCAGTACTTC. Its translation is CASSLALGQVYEQYF.

The gene calls are TRBV27 and TRBJ1-1, with D hard to call. The V end lost 2 bases, the J end lost 4 bases, and 11 bases lay between the germline ends. The CDR3 extends over 14 amino acids. CDR1 and CDR2 from the germline V gene are MNHEY and SMNVEV (reference sequence). The CDR3 region is CASSLTVVFTEAFF. CDR3 sequence (DNA): TGTGCCAGCAGTTTAACCGTGGTGTTCACTGAAGCTTTCTTT.